The rows below give T cell receptor beta chains drawn from one sample of a study of identical twins. TCRdb re-called the 5' RACE reads through MiXCR, storing one row per CDR3 protein. This sample carries 400,000 to 550,000 distinct CDR3 sequences, 13% to 15% of them seen once, and the ten largest clones take 0.8% to 1%. This sample also belongs to another study, concerning yellow fever vaccine responses in identical twins.

The specimen sequenced was CD4+ T cells sorted from blood. The receptors here all came from a woman aged 18-35 years in good health. CDR3s include the opening cysteine and the closing phenylalanine or tryptophan. Fields, in order: CDR3 DNA, CDR3 protein, J gene, clone size, D gene, V gene. The D gene is left open where the match is weak. The size of a clone is reported for some rows only, either as once, few or many, or as a class for expanded clones.

TGCAGTGCTAGCGGGCTTTACCTAGGGGAGACCCAGTACTTC	CSASGLYLGETQYF	TRBJ2-5	NA	NA	TRBV20-1
TGTGCCAGCAGACCCTTCGGTCCAGGCGCCTACGAGCAGTACTTC	CASRPFGPGAYEQYF	TRBJ2-7	few	NA	TRBV6-1
TGCGCCAGCAGCCAGGTACAGGTGAGCTCCTACAATGAGCAGTTCTTC	CASSQVQVSSYNEQFF	TRBJ2-1	few	NA	TRBV4-3
TGTGCCAGCAGCCGACTAGCGGGTGCCAATGAGCAGTTCTTC	CASSRLAGANEQFF	TRBJ2-1	many	TRBD2	TRBV3-1
TGTGCCAGCAGCTTAGGAAGGGCGGGAGCTTTCTTT	CASSLGRAGAFF	TRBJ1-1	few	NA	TRBV11-2
TGCAGTGCTAATCACGCGCTGGGGGACACTGAAGCTTTCTTT	CSANHALGDTEAFF	TRBJ1-1	NA	NA	TRBV20-1
TGCAGTGCTAGAGGCGGGACAGGGTCAAAACTGTTTTTT	CSARGGTGSKLFF	TRBJ1-4	many	TRBD1	TRBV20-1
TGTGCCAGCAGCCTGGCGGGACACTTTGGCTACACCTTC	CASSLAGHFGYTF	TRBJ1-2	NA	NA	TRBV9
TGCAGCGTTGGAATAGTCGGAGAGACCCAGTACTTC	CSVGIVGETQYF	TRBJ2-5	few	NA	TRBV29-1
TGTGCCAGCAGTCTTGGGTCCACAAGGGATGAGCAGTTCTTC	CASSLGSTRDEQFF	TRBJ2-1	many	NA	TRBV12-3/TRBV12-4
TGTGCCAGCAGTTTGTCCAGGGAGAATGAAAAACTGTTTTTT	CASSLSRENEKLFF	TRBJ1-4	few	NA	TRBV6-5
TGTGCCAGCAGCGTCAACAACTATGAGCAGTTCTTC	CASSVNNYEQFF	TRBJ2-1	few	NA	TRBV9
TGTGCCAGCAGCGAAAGTCCGGGACTACAACGATTC	CASSESPGLQRF	TRBJ2-7	few	TRBD2	TRBV2
TGTGCCAGCAGCTTTTCTGGCGGGAGGGTCTACACCGGGGAGCTGTTTTTT	CASSFSGGRVYTGELFF	TRBJ2-2	few	TRBD2	TRBV7-8
TGTGCCAGCAGCCTAAACAGCGATTGGCAGTTCTTC	CASSLNSDWQFF	TRBJ2-1	many	NA	TRBV7-9
TGTGCCAGCATCGGAGGGAGCTCCTACGAGCAGTACTTC	CASIGGSSYEQYF	TRBJ2-7	NA	NA	TRBV6-1
TGTGCCAGCAGCTTCGCGGGGGGGATAGATACGCAGTATTTT	CASSFAGGIDTQYF	TRBJ2-3	NA	TRBD2	TRBV7-9